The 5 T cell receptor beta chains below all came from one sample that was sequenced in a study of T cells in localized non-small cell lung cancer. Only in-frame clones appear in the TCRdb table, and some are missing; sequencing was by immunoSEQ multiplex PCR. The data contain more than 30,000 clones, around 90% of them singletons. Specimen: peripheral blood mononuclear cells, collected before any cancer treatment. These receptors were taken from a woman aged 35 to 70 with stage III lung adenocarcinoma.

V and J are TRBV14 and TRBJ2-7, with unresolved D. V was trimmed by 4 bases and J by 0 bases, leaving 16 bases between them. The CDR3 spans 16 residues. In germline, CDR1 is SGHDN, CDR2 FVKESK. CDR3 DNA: TGTGCCAGCAGCCCTCTCGCCGGTATGGGCTCCTACGAGCAGTACTTC. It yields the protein CASSPLAGMGSYEQYF.

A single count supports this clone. CDR3 coding DNA: TGCGCCAGCAGCTCCCTAGCGGGAGGGCCAGGCGAGCAGTACTTC. Translating it yields CASSSLAGGPGEQYF. The rearrangement links TRBV5-1 to TRBJ2-7; 12 nucleotides match TRBD2. V trimming: 3 bases; J trimming: 6 bases; junction bases outside the gene matches: 7. Germline V gene sequence: CDR1 SGHRS, CDR2 YFSETQ. The CDR3 is made up of 15 amino acids.

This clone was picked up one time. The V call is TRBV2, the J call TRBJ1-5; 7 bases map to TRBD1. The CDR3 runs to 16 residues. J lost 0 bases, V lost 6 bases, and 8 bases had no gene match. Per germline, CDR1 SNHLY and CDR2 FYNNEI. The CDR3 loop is CASRRQGLNSNQPQHF. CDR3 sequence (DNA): TGTGCCAGCAGACGACAGGGACTGAATAGCAATCAGCCCCAGCATTTT. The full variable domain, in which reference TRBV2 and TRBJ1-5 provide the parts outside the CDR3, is EPEVTQTPSHQVTQMGQEVILRCVPISNHLYFYWYRQILGQKVEFLVSFYNNEISEKSEIFDDQFSVERPDGSNFTLKIRSTKLEDSAMYFCASRRQGLNSNQPQHFGDGTRLSIL.

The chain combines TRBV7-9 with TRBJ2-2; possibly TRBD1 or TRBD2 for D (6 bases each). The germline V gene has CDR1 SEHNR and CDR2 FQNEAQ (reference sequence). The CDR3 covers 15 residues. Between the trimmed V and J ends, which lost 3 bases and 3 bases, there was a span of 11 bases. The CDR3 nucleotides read TGTGCCAGCAGCTTTTACGGGGGCGACACCGGGGAGCTGTTTTTT. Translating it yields CASSFYGGDTGELFF.

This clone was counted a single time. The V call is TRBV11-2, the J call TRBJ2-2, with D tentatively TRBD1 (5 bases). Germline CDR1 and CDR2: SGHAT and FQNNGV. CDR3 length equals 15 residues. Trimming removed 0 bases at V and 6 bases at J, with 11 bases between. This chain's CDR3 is CASSLDRVGPGELFF. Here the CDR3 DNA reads TGTGCCAGCAGCTTAGACAGGGTCGGGCCCGGGGAGCTGTTTTTT.